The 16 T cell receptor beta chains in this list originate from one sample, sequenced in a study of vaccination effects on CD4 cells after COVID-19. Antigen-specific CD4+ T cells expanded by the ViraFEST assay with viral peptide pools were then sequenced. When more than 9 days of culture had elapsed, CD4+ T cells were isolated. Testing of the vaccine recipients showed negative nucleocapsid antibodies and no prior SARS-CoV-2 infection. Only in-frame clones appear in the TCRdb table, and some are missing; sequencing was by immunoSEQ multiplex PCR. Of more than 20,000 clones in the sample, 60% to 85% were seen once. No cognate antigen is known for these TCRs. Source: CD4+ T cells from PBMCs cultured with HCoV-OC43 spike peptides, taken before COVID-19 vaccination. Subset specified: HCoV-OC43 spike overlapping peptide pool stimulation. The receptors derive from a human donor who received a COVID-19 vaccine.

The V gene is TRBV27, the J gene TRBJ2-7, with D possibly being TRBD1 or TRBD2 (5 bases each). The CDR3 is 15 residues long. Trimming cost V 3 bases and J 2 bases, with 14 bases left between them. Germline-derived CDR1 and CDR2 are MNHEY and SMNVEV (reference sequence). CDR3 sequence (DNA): TGTGCCAGCAGTTTGTGGGGGAACCTTCCCTACGAGCAGTACTTC. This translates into CASSLWGNLPYEQYF.

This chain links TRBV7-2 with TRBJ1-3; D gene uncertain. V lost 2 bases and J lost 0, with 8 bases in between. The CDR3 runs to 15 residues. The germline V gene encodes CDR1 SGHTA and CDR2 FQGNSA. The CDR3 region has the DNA TGTGCCAGCAGCTTATTACGGGGCTCTGGAAACACCATATATTTT. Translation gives CASSLLRGSGNTIYF.

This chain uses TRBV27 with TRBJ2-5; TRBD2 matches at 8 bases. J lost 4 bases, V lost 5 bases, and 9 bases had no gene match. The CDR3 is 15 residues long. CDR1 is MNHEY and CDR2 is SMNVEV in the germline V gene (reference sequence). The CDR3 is CASSGGGGRGETQYF. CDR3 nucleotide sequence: TGTGCCAGCAGTGGTGGCGGGGGGAGGGGAGAGACCCAGTACTTC.

CDR3 bases: TGTGCCAGCAGTTACTCGACAGGGGGTTACGAGCAGTACTTC. As protein: CASSYSTGGYEQYF. This chain connects TRBV6-2 or TRBV6-3 to TRBJ2-7; TRBD1 agrees at 9 bases. This CDR3 is built from 14 residues. The V segment lost 0 bases and the J segment 4 bases; nucleotides outside the gene matches: 1. Germline CDR1 MNHEY, CDR2 SVGEGT.

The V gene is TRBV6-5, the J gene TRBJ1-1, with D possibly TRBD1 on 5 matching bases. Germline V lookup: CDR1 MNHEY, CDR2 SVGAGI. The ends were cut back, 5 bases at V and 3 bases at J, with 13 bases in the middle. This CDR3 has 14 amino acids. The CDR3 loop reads CASSISGEDTEAFF. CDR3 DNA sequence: TGTGCCAGCAGTATATCGGGGGAGGACACTGAAGCTTTCTTT.

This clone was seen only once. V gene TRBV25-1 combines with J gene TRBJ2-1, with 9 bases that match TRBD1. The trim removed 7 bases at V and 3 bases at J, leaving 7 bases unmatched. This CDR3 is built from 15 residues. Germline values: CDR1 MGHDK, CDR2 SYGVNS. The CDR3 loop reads CASTPPGQGYNEQFF. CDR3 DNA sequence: TGTGCCAGCACACCCCCGGGACAGGGCTACAATGAGCAGTTCTTC.

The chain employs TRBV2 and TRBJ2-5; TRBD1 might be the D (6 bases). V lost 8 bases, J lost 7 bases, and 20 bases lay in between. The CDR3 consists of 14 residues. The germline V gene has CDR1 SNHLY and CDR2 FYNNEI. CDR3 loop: CASPTGASPGTQYF. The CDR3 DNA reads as TGTGCCAGCCCGACAGGAGCCAGTCCGGGGACCCAGTACTTC.

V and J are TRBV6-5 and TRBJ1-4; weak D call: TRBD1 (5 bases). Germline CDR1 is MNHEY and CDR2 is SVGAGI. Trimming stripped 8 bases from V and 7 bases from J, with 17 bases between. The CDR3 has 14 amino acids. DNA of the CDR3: TGTGCCAGCGGCAAAGGGGTATCAGTTGAAAAACTGTTTTTT. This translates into CASGKGVSVEKLFF.

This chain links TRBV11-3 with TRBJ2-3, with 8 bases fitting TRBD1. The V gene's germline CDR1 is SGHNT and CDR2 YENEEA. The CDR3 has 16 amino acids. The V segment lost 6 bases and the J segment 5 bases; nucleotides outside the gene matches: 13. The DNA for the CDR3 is TGTGCCAGCAGTCCAGGACAGGGAACGATCTTAGATACGCAGTATTTT. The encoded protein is CASSPGQGTILDTQYF. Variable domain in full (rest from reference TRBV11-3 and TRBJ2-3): EAGVVQSPRYKIIEKKQPVAFWCNPISGHNTLYWYLQNLGQGPELLIRYENEEAVDDSQLPKDRFSAERLKGVDSTLKIQPAELGDSAVYLCASSPGQGTILDTQYFGPGTRLTVL.

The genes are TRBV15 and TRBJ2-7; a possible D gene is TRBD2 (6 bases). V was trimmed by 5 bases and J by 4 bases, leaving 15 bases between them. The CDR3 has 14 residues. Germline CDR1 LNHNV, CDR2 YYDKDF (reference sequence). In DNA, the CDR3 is TGTGCCACCAGCGCGGGAACTCCGAGGTACGAGCAGTACTTC. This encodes CATSAGTPRYEQYF. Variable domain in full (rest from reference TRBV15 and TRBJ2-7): DAMVIQNPRYQVTQFGKPVTLSCSQTLNHNVMYWYQQKSSQAPKLLFHYYDKDFNNEADTPDNFQSRRPNTSFCFLDIRSPGLGDTAMYLCATSAGTPRYEQYFGPGTRLTVT.

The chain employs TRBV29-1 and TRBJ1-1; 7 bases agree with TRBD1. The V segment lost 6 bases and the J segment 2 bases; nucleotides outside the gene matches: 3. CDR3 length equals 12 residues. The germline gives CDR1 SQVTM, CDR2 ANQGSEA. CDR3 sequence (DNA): TGCAGCGTGGGACAGTCAAACACTGAAGCTTTCTTT. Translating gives CSVGQSNTEAFF.

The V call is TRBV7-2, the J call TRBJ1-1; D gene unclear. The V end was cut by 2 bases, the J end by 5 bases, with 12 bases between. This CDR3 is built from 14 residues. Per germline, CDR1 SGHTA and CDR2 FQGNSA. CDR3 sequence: CASSLFPVGTEAFF. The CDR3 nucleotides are TGTGCCAGCAGCTTATTCCCAGTTGGAACTGAAGCTTTCTTT.

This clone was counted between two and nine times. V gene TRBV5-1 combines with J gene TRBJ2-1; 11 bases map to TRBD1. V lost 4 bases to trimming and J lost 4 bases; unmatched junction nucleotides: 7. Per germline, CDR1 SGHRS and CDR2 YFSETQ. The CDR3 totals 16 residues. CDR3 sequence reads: CASSKSRDRGYNEQFF. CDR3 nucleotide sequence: TGCGCCAGCAGCAAGTCCCGGGACAGGGGGTACAATGAGCAGTTCTTC.

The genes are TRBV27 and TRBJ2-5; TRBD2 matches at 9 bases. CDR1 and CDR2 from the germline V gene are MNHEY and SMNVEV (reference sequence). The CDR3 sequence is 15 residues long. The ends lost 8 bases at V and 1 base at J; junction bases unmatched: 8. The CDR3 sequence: CASHGIAGAQETQYF. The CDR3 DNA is TGTGCCAGCCACGGGATAGCGGGAGCCCAAGAGACCCAGTACTTC.

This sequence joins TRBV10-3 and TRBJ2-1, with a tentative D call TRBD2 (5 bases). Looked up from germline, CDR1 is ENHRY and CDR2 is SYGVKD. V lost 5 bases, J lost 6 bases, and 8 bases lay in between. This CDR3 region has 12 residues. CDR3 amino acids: CAISRESNEQFF. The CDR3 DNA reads TGTGCCATCAGTAGGGAGAGCAATGAGCAGTTCTTC.

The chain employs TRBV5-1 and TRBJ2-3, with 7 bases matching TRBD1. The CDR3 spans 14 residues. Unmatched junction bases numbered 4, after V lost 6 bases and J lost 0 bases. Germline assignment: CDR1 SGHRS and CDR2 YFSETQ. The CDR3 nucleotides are TGCGCCAGCACGACAGGGCCTAGCACAGATACGCAGTATTTT. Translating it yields CASTTGPSTDTQYF.